This TCR beta chain derives from a study of CD8 T cells in ankylosing spondylitis. General study results and limits: Past research had described some motif variants in reactive arthritis synovial fluid and blood. Among TCR beta sequences, a motif of roughly 8 highly homologous variants appeared characteristic of ankylosing spondylitis blood.

The CDR3 totals 13 residues. V was cut by 5 bases and J by 9 bases, with 17 bases left in between. Per germline, CDR1 DFQATT and CDR2 SNEGSKA (reference sequence). Making use of molecular barcodes, quantitative 5'-RACE generated TCR beta libraries. TCRdb used MiXCR to reprocess the 5' RACE reads, holding one entry per CDR3 protein. The table lists approximately 290,000 distinct CDR3 sequences, less than 25% of them singletons. This clonotype was picked up many times. Its target is unknown. Sequencing was performed on blood, either unsorted or a sorted T cell fraction (not recorded which). The TCR was taken from a female donor with ankylosing spondylitis or in good health (not recorded which). J is TRBJ2-1 and V is TRBV20-1; D may be TRBD2 (5 bases). CDR3 sequence (DNA): TGCAGTGCTGAGACTATCGGAGCAAGTGAGCAGTTCTTC. Amino acids: CSAETIGASEQFF.